This record covers a single TCR beta chain. Its specificity is unknown. Time point meaning: patch test 2, 6 weeks after DPC sensitization. Treatment of the sample: therapeutic diphenylcyclopropenone sensitization with weekly scalp DPC. A single record per CDR3 protein comes from TCRdb applying MiXCR to the RACE reads. This sample has a few hundred thousand distinct CDR3 sequences, with about 6.3% found just once. This sample is drawn from a study of human T cells and chemical hapten exposure. Overall study context: Affected patients, primarily female, had alopecia areata, totalis or universalis.

Germline CDR1 reads LNHDA; CDR2 reads SQIVND (reference sequence). Trimming left V 7 bases short and J 3 bases short, with 16 bases between. The CDR3 runs 15 residues. Study-wide results and limits: Healthy people's immune response may differ from that of the donors, who had alopecia.

V gene TRBV19 combines with J gene TRBJ2-1; D may be TRBD2 (5 bases). The specimen comprised whole blood, sampled in connection with sensitization to the hapten diphenylcyclopropenone (DPC). This clonotype was sampled from a woman aged 18-35 years with alopecia areata. Some clones in this sample may be carry-over from other donors' samples. DNA for the CDR3: TGTGCCAGTATGAGGAGAGGGCCGGGCTACAATGAGCAGTTCTTC. Protein product: CASMRRGPGYNEQFF.